These T cell receptor beta chains were read from a single sample in a study of blood T cell repertoires in COVID-19. The data were produced by immunoSEQ multiplex PCR, yet TCRdb's version contains in-frame clones alone and is incomplete. Of around 130,000 clones listed, approximately 85% are singletons. Sequenced: PBMCs or T cells enriched from blood (not recorded which). The receptors were gathered from a woman aged 45-60 years with acute COVID-19. Both conserved end residues are part of each CDR3. A D gene is named only where the DNA matches it firmly. Clone size appears in some rows only: once, few, many, or a class for an expanded clone.

d_gene: -
abundance: -
v_gene: TRBV6-6
j_gene: TRBJ1-4
CDR3nt: TGTGCCAGCAGGGAAACTCCGGGTCAGGGTAGTGAAAAACTGTTTTTT
CDR3aa: CASRETPGQGSEKLFF

d_gene: -
abundance: -
v_gene: TRBV24-1
j_gene: TRBJ2-1
CDR3nt: TGTGCCACCAGTGATCCCGACAGGGAGGAAGGGTTCTTC
CDR3aa: CATSDPDREEGFF

d_gene: -
abundance: medium-sized
v_gene: TRBV14
j_gene: TRBJ2-2
CDR3nt: TGTGCCAGCAGTCTCGATCGAGCGGAAACTACCGGGGAGCTGTTTTTT
CDR3aa: CASSLDRAETTGELFF

d_gene: TRBD1
abundance: -
v_gene: TRBV18
j_gene: TRBJ2-2
CDR3nt: TGTGCCAGCTCACCGCGGGACAGGGCGAACACCGGGGAGCTGTTTTTT
CDR3aa: CASSPRDRANTGELFF

d_gene: TRBD2
abundance: -
v_gene: TRBV7-8
j_gene: TRBJ2-1
CDR3nt: TGTGCCAGCAGCTTAGGGGCGGGAGGGGGATACAATGAGCAGTTCTTC
CDR3aa: CASSLGAGGGYNEQFF

d_gene: -
abundance: -
v_gene: TRBV27
j_gene: TRBJ1-5
CDR3nt: TGTGCCAGCAGTTCGCGGGGTTATACTCAGCCCCAGCATTTT
CDR3aa: CASSSRGYTQPQHF

d_gene: TRBD2
abundance: -
v_gene: TRBV27
j_gene: TRBJ2-1
CDR3nt: TGTGCCAGCAACAGCGGGAGTGGGCCCTACAATGAGCAGTTCTTC
CDR3aa: CASNSGSGPYNEQFF

d_gene: TRBD1
abundance: -
v_gene: TRBV6-5
j_gene: TRBJ1-1
CDR3nt: TGTGCCAGCAGTTCAGGTGAGGGGGCAGTGACTGAAGCTTTCTTT
CDR3aa: CASSSGEGAVTEAFF

d_gene: -
abundance: -
v_gene: TRBV5-4
j_gene: TRBJ2-7
CDR3nt: TGTGCCAGCAGCTTAGTAACTAGCCCCCACGAGCAGTACTTC
CDR3aa: CASSLVTSPHEQYF

d_gene: -
abundance: -
v_gene: TRBV4-3
j_gene: TRBJ1-2
CDR3nt: TGCGCCAGCAGCCCCGGATCAGGGGTCCGTAAAAACTATGGCTACACCTTC
CDR3aa: CASSPGSGVRKNYGYTF

d_gene: -
abundance: -
v_gene: TRBV5-1
j_gene: TRBJ1-1
CDR3nt: TGCGCCAGCAGCCATGGGGGGGTAGACACTGAAGCTTTCTTT
CDR3aa: CASSHGGVDTEAFF

d_gene: -
abundance: -
v_gene: TRBV16
j_gene: TRBJ2-5
CDR3nt: TGTGCCAGCAGCCATCTAAGGGGCCCTGGGCCCCAAGAGACCCAGTACTTC
CDR3aa: CASSHLRGPGPQETQYF

d_gene: -
abundance: few
v_gene: TRBV9
j_gene: TRBJ2-3
CDR3nt: TGTGCCAGCAGCGTAGCTACGGCGGTGGGAGATACGCAGTATTTT
CDR3aa: CASSVATAVGDTQYF

d_gene: -
abundance: -
v_gene: TRBV2
j_gene: TRBJ1-1
CDR3nt: TGTGCCAGCACTAGACAGAGTCCTGAAGCTTTCTTT
CDR3aa: CASTRQSPEAFF

d_gene: TRBD1
abundance: few
v_gene: TRBV4-2
j_gene: TRBJ1-1
CDR3nt: TGTGCCAGCAACGCCGGGACAGGGGAAGCTTTCTTT
CDR3aa: CASNAGTGEAFF

d_gene: -
abundance: -
v_gene: TRBV28
j_gene: TRBJ2-1
CDR3nt: TGTGCCAGCACCAGGAACCACAATGAGCAGTTCTTC
CDR3aa: CASTRNHNEQFF

d_gene: TRBD1
abundance: -
v_gene: TRBV11-2
j_gene: TRBJ1-1
CDR3nt: TGTGCCAGCAGCATCGGACAGGGTAAAGCTTTCTTT
CDR3aa: CASSIGQGKAFF

d_gene: TRBD2
abundance: -
v_gene: TRBV3-1/TRBV3-2
j_gene: TRBJ2-1
CDR3nt: TGTGCCAGCAGCCTACTAGCGGGAGGCTACAATGAGCAGTTCTTC
CDR3aa: CASSLLAGGYNEQFF

d_gene: TRBD1
abundance: -
v_gene: TRBV19
j_gene: TRBJ2-5
CDR3nt: TGTGCCAGTAGTAAGGGGACAGGGTTGGAGACCCAGTACTTC
CDR3aa: CASSKGTGLETQYF

d_gene: -
abundance: few
v_gene: TRBV11-2
j_gene: TRBJ2-1
CDR3nt: TGTGCCAGCAGCCCATCGACAGGAGCACTTTCCTACAATGAGCAGTTCTTC
CDR3aa: CASSPSTGALSYNEQFF

d_gene: -
abundance: -
v_gene: TRBV2
j_gene: TRBJ2-1
CDR3nt: TGTGCCAGCAGTGATCGTGGACTCCCCTCGTGGTTCTTC
CDR3aa: CASSDRGLPSWFF

d_gene: -
abundance: once
v_gene: TRBV19
j_gene: TRBJ2-2
CDR3nt: TGTGCCAGTAGGGACAGGGGAGCGAGTAGCGGGAGATCTGGGGAGCTGTTTTTT
CDR3aa: CASRDRGASSGRSGELFF

d_gene: TRBD1
abundance: medium-sized
v_gene: TRBV9
j_gene: TRBJ2-7
CDR3nt: TGTGCCAGCAGCCCTGGGACAGGAGCGTACGAGCAGTACTTC
CDR3aa: CASSPGTGAYEQYF

d_gene: TRBD1
abundance: -
v_gene: TRBV5-6
j_gene: TRBJ1-2
CDR3nt: TGTGCCAGCAGCTCCGGGACAGGGACCTATGGCTACACCTTC
CDR3aa: CASSSGTGTYGYTF

d_gene: -
abundance: -
v_gene: TRBV4-1
j_gene: TRBJ1-6
CDR3nt: TGCGCCAGCAGCCAAGATGATCACAGGGAAGTATCACCCCTCCACTTT
CDR3aa: CASSQDDHREVSPLHF

d_gene: TRBD2
abundance: -
v_gene: TRBV4-3
j_gene: TRBJ2-2
CDR3nt: TGCGCCAGCAGCCAAGATCTGGTGGGGGGAGGGTTAAGTACCGGGGAGCTGTTTTTT
CDR3aa: CASSQDLVGGGLSTGELFF

d_gene: TRBD1
abundance: -
v_gene: TRBV19
j_gene: TRBJ1-1
CDR3nt: TGTGCCAGTAGTATCTCGGACAGGCGGAATGCTTTCTTT
CDR3aa: CASSISDRRNAFF

d_gene: TRBD2
abundance: once
v_gene: TRBV19
j_gene: TRBJ2-5
CDR3nt: TGTGCCAGTAGTAAGACGACTAGCGGGAGTAGTAAGGAGACCCAGTACTTC
CDR3aa: CASSKTTSGSSKETQYF

d_gene: TRBD2
abundance: -
v_gene: TRBV14
j_gene: TRBJ2-1
CDR3nt: TGTGCCAGCAGCCTTCTACCGGGACTAGCGGGACCGAATGAGCAGTTCTTC
CDR3aa: CASSLLPGLAGPNEQFF

d_gene: -
abundance: -
v_gene: TRBV5-1
j_gene: TRBJ2-7
CDR3nt: TGCGCCAGCAGCCCAGGACAGTCCTGGAGCTACGAGCAGTACTTC
CDR3aa: CASSPGQSWSYEQYF